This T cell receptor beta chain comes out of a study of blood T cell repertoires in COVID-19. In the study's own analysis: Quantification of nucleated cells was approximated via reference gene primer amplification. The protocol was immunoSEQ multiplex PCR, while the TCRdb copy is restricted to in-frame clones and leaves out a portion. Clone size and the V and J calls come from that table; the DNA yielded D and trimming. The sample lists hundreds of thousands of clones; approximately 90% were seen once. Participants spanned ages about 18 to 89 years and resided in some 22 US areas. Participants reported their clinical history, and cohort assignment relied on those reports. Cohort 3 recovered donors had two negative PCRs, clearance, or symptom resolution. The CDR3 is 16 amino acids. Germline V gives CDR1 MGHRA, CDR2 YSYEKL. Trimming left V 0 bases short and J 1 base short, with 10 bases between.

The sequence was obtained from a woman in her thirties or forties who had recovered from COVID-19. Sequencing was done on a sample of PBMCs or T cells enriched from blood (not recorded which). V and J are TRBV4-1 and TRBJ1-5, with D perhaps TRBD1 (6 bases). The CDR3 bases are TGCGCCAGCAGCCAAGAGGGGCAGGGGAGCAATCAGCCCCAGCATTTT. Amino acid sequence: CASSQEGQGSNQPQHF.